These 10 T cell receptor beta chains came from one sample sequenced in a study of CXCR3-negative and CXCR3-positive naive CD8 T cells. Study-level points and caveats: CXCR3-negative naive cells had less hydrophobic TRB CDR3s than did CXCR3-positive naive cells.

Their antigens remain unidentified. In preparing the TRB cDNA libraries, 5' RACE with UMI labels was used. TCRdb reprocessed the 5' RACE reads and stores each CDR3 protein as one record, lacking DNA. Across approximately 100,000 distinct CDR3 sequences, the top ten clones capture roughly 0.99% of the sample. Sequenced input: naive CXCR3+ CD8+ T cells from blood. Noted subset: CD45RO-CCR7+CD27+CD95- naive CD8+ T cells expressing CXCR3 (TNR3+). Receptors originate from a human donor in good health. Some clones in this sample may be carry-over from other donors' samples.

J is TRBJ2-7 and V is TRBV28; as DNA is missing, the TRBD1 call by TCRdb cannot be tested. The CDR3 contains 16 residues. Germline CDR1 is MDHEN and CDR2 is SYDVKM. CDR3 residues: CASSLWGTGGFYEQYF.

The gene calls are TRBV9 and TRBJ1-2. This CDR3 comprises 15 residues. Per the germline V gene, CDR1 is SGDLS and CDR2 is YYNGEE. The CDR3 here is CASSVGGTVVYGYTF.

This chain uses TRBV6-2 or TRBV6-3 with TRBJ2-7. This CDR3 has 13 amino acids. CDR1 is MNHEY and CDR2 is SVGEGT in the germline V gene. CDR3: CASSYPPAYEQYF.

J is TRBJ2-4 and V is TRBV7-9; TCRdb calls TRBD2, which cannot be checked without DNA. Germline assignment: CDR1 SEHNR and CDR2 FQNEAQ (reference sequence). This CDR3 region has 14 residues. The CDR3 is CASSPPATKNIQYF.

The CDR3 reads CASSQDISLSRGASRNEQFF. The genes are TRBV4-3 and TRBJ2-1; TCRdb names TRBD1, which stays unverified in the absence of DNA. Germline V lookup: CDR1 LGHNA, CDR2 YSLEER. This CDR3 has 20 residues.

V usage is TRBV7-2 and J usage is TRBJ2-1; as DNA is missing, the TRBD2 call by TCRdb cannot be tested. Looked up from germline, CDR1 is SGHTA and CDR2 is FQGNSA. The CDR3 has 16 residues. Here the CDR3 reads CASSLFPGGQFNEQFF.

The V gene is TRBV29-1, the J gene TRBJ1-2; the TRBD1 assignment by TCRdb is unverifiable without DNA. Germline V gives CDR1 SQVTM, CDR2 ANQGSEA. This CDR3 is built from 14 residues. This CDR3 reads CSVEEAGTDYGYTF.

The chain has TRBV5-1 and TRBJ2-5; TCRdb lists TRBD1, though no DNA is available to test this call. The germline gives CDR1 SGHRS, CDR2 YFSETQ. CDR3 length: 14 residues. CDR3 protein: CASCPRPGRETQYF.

This rearrangement joins TRBV23-1 to TRBJ2-2; TCRdb's assignment of TRBD1 cannot be checked, as there is no DNA. TRBV23-1 is reported as an ORF; its role is uncertain. The CDR3 length is 16 residues. CDR3 protein: CASEKRDRGYTGELFF.

The chain links TRBV10-1 to TRBJ2-2. The CDR3 spans 15 residues. The V gene's germline CDR1 is WNHNN and CDR2 SYGVQD (reference sequence). CDR3: CASSEIRRNTGELFF.